Described below is a single T cell receptor (beta chain) sequence and its context. What it binds is unknown. The data were obtained in a study of graft-versus-host responses after intestinal transplantation. Trimming removed 0 bases at V and 0 bases at J, with 13 bases between. CDR3 length equals 17 residues. From germline, CDR1 is SGDLS and CDR2 YYNGEE. The repertoire was sequenced with immunoSEQ multiplex PCR; TCRdb's copy has only in-frame clones and lacks some. The table lists about 120,000 clones, approximately 95% of them singletons. The sequences come from unstimulated CD8+ T cells sorted from spleen or lymph node cells, collected before intestinal transplant. This rearrangement joins TRBV9 to TRBJ2-1; tentatively, D is TRBD2 (6 bases). This TCR was sampled from a human donor who received an intestinal transplant. The CDR3 DNA follows: TGTGCCAGCAGCGTAGTAAGCGGGCAGAGCTCCTACAATGAGCAGTTCTTC. Protein sequence: CASSVVSGQSSYNEQFF.